A selection of T cell receptor beta chains follows, all from one sample in a study of a mutant IDH1 vaccine in newly diagnosed glioma. Their specific antigens are unknown. TCRdb's table, derived via immunoSEQ multiplex PCR, lists solely in-frame clones and lacks some. The sample holds 20,000 to 25,000 clones, 70% to 80% seen once. The sequencing used PBMCs, collected from a glioma patient whose treatment included an IDH1 peptide vaccine. The source is a man aged 35-49 years with glioma. The CDR3 runs from the conserved cysteine through the conserved F or W. Fields, in order: J gene, clone size, V gene, D gene, CDR3 protein, CDR3 DNA. A D gene is named only where the DNA matches it firmly. Expanded clones get a size class; other rows say once, few or many, or leave the size out.

TRBJ2-7	.	TRBV20-1	.	CSAAGQYEQYF	TGCAGTGCTGCTGGACAGTACGAGCAGTACTTC
TRBJ1-5	.	TRBV15	.	CATSREGSAGINQPQHF	TGTGCCACCAGCAGAGAAGGGTCAGCTGGTATCAATCAGCCCCAGCATTTT
TRBJ2-7	.	TRBV18	TRBD1	CASSPKGQGYEQYF	TGTGCCAGCTCACCGAAAGGACAGGGGTACGAGCAGTACTTC
TRBJ2-1	.	TRBV7-2	TRBD2	CASSLGPGLAGSYNEQFF	TGTGCCAGCAGCTTAGGTCCCGGACTAGCGGGGTCCTACAATGAGCAGTTCTTC
TRBJ1-3	.	TRBV6-1	.	CASSAGTPTNTIYF	TGTGCCAGCAGTGCCGGGACTCCTACAAACACCATATATTTT
TRBJ1-1	few	TRBV6-5	.	CASSKTRANTEAFF	TGTGCCAGCAGTAAAACCAGGGCAAACACTGAAGCTTTCTTT
TRBJ2-7	.	TRBV18	.	CASSPSQGSSYEQYF	TGTGCCAGCTCACCATCACAGGGAAGCTCCTACGAGCAGTACTTC
TRBJ2-7	.	TRBV5-5	TRBD1	CASSLATGLGEQYF	TGTGCCAGCAGCTTGGCGACAGGGTTGGGCGAGCAGTACTTC
TRBJ2-3	.	TRBV4-1	.	CASSQVRTFTDTQYF	TGCGCCAGCAGCCAAGTGAGAACCTTCACAGATACGCAGTATTTT
TRBJ2-2	.	TRBV27	TRBD1	CASSLQGATGELFF	TGTGCCAGCAGTTTGCAGGGGGCCACCGGGGAGCTGTTTTTT
TRBJ1-2	.	TRBV5-6	.	CASSLGEQDGYTF	TGTGCCAGCAGCTTGGGTGAACAGGATGGCTACACCTTC
TRBJ1-5	.	TRBV23-1	TRBD1	CASKNTGARNQPQHF	TGCGCCAGCAAAAATACAGGGGCGCGAAATCAGCCCCAGCATTTT
TRBJ1-5	.	TRBV4-1	.	CASSQFGTASNQPQHF	TGCGCCAGCAGCCAATTCGGAACAGCTAGCAATCAGCCCCAGCATTTT
TRBJ1-5	.	TRBV11-3	TRBD1	CASSLDFGTDSNQPQHF	TGTGCCAGCAGCTTAGATTTTGGGACAGATAGCAATCAGCCCCAGCATTTT
TRBJ1-5	.	TRBV6-5	.	CASTQVDSNQPQHF	TGTGCCAGCACCCAAGTTGATAGCAATCAGCCCCAGCATTTT
TRBJ1-4	few	TRBV2	TRBD1	CASSMTGIGEKLFF	TGTGCCAGCAGTATGACAGGGATCGGTGAAAAACTGTTTTTT
TRBJ1-4	.	TRBV19	TRBD1	CASSPDRVGEKLFF	TGTGCCAGTTCCCCGGACAGGGTGGGGGAAAAACTGTTTTTT
TRBJ2-7	.	TRBV13	.	CASSLNLFYEQYF	TGTGCCAGCAGCCTAAACCTCTTCTACGAGCAGTACTTC
TRBJ2-5	.	TRBV25-1	.	CASNYPGPQGETQYF	TGTGCCAGCAACTACCCGGGACCTCAAGGGGAGACCCAGTACTTC
TRBJ2-1	once	TRBV20-1	TRBD2	CSARDRWEGFF	TGCAGTGCTAGAGATAGGTGGGAGGGGTTCTTC
TRBJ1-5	.	TRBV5-1	.	CASSLDDSHNQPQHF	TGCGCCAGCAGCTTGGACGACAGCCACAATCAGCCCCAGCATTTT
TRBJ2-7	few	TRBV11-2	TRBD2	CASSSRGRAFKYEQYF	TGTGCCAGCAGTTCTCGCGGGAGGGCCTTTAAGTACGAGCAGTACTTC
TRBJ2-1	.	TRBV7-2	TRBD2	CASSSLTKGLAGFNEQFF	TGTGCCAGCAGCTCACTGACCAAAGGACTAGCGGGTTTTAATGAGCAGTTCTTC
TRBJ2-1	.	TRBV15	TRBD2	CATSTGIGLAENEQFF	TGTGCCACCAGCACAGGGATTGGACTAGCGGAGAATGAGCAGTTCTTC
TRBJ1-5	.	TRBV12-5	.	CASGLGDTSLQPQHF	TGTGCTAGTGGTTTGGGGGACACAAGCCTTCAGCCCCAGCATTTT
TRBJ1-1	.	TRBV18	TRBD1	CASSPLDRGTEAFF	TGTGCCAGCTCACCTTTAGACAGGGGGACTGAAGCTTTCTTT
TRBJ1-2	.	TRBV5-1	.	CASSAGGGNYGYTF	TGCGCCAGCAGCGCGGGTGGGGGCAACTATGGCTACACCTTC
TRBJ2-7	.	TRBV11-2	TRBD2	CASTKGGSGRDDEQYF	TGTGCCAGCACTAAAGGGGGTAGCGGGAGAGACGACGAGCAGTACTTC
TRBJ2-3	.	TRBV5-5	TRBD2	CASSLALGRGRTDTQYF	TGTGCCAGCAGCTTGGCCCTGGGGAGGGGAAGGACAGATACGCAGTATTTT
TRBJ2-2	.	TRBV9	.	CASSVWGGQGGELFF	TGTGCCAGCAGCGTGTGGGGGGGGCAAGGCGGGGAACTGTTTTTT
TRBJ2-2	once	TRBV5-4	.	CASSFRRNTGELFF	TGTGCCAGCAGCTTCAGAAGGAACACCGGGGAGCTGTTTTTT
TRBJ2-6	.	TRBV11-2	TRBD1	CASSPYRGVGANVLTF	TGTGCCAGCAGCCCATACAGGGGAGTTGGGGCCAACGTCCTGACTTTC
TRBJ1-1	few	TRBV4-1	.	CASSQEEGIYSTEAFF	TGCGCCAGCAGCCAGGAAGAGGGAATTTATAGTACTGAAGCTTTCTTT
TRBJ2-3	few	TRBV5-6	.	CASSPPPRDHRWDTQYF	TGTGCCAGCAGCCCACCCCCCCGGGACCACAGGTGGGATACGCAGTATTTT
TRBJ2-4	.	TRBV11-3	.	CASSAVVAGLGNIQYF	TGTGCCAGCAGCGCCGTAGTCGCCGGGCTTGGAAACATTCAGTACTTC
TRBJ2-5	.	TRBV23-1	.	CASSRCSSSQYF	TGCGCCAGCAGTCGATGTAGCTCGTCCCAGTACTTC
TRBJ2-1	.	TRBV2	TRBD2	CASSEALGEAGLAHYSYNEQFF	TGTGCCAGCAGTGAAGCGCTTGGAGAAGCGGGACTAGCGCATTACTCCTACAATGAGCAGTTCTTC
TRBJ2-1	once	TRBV18	TRBD2	CASSPPIAGGPLSYNEQFF	TGTGCCAGCTCCCCACCTATAGCGGGAGGGCCGTTGTCCTACAATGAGCAGTTCTTC
TRBJ2-1	.	TRBV9	.	CASSVGGASYNEQFF	TGTGCCAGCAGCGTTGGCGGGGCCTCCTACAATGAGCAGTTCTTC
TRBJ1-2	few	TRBV11-2	.	CASSLGLNYGYTF	TGTGCCAGCAGCTTAGGCCTGAACTATGGCTACACCTTC
TRBJ2-5	.	TRBV7-2	.	CASSLGRGPLGETQYF	TGTGCCAGCAGCTTAGGTCGCGGGCCCCTTGGGGAGACCCAGTACTTC
TRBJ2-3	.	TRBV7-2	TRBD2	CASSLKRFGTSGRADTQYF	TGTGCCAGCAGCTTAAAGAGGTTCGGCACTAGCGGGAGGGCAGATACGCAGTATTTT
TRBJ1-5	few	TRBV5-1	.	CASSPRIDGQPQHF	TGCGCCAGCAGCCCTCGGATTGATGGTCAGCCCCAGCATTTT